This T cell receptor beta chain was sequenced for a study of cytomegalovirus exposure and HLA in healthy donors. Study-wide results and limits: The study assumed roughly uniform donor sequencing depth for presence/absence analyses. Indistinguishable V segments such as TRBV6-2 and TRBV6-3 were excluded. The study designated 164 TCR beta chains cytomegalovirus-associated.

Germline V gene data show CDR1 as MDHEN and CDR2 as SYDVKM. V shed 3 bases and J 5 bases; nucleotides not matched to a gene: 6. CDR3 length: 16 residues. PCR primers comprised 60 Vbeta and 13 Jbeta primers. Clones were read by immunoSEQ multiplex PCR, and TCRdb kept only the in-frame ones, dropping some. Here the sample spans approximately 95,000 clones, approximately 72% being singletons. As regards this clone: No antigen is known for it.

Nominally healthy donors were sampled, though unrecorded immune exposures were likely. The sequenced material came from PBMCs. This TCR came from a man younger than 35 in good health and CMV-seropositive. The chain joins TRBV28 to TRBJ1-5, with 11 bases that match TRBD1. For the CDR3, the DNA is TGTGCCAGCAGTTTGGTTGGGACAGGGGGATATCAGCCCCAGCATTTT. This codes for CASSLVGTGGYQPQHF.